These T cell receptor beta chains were read from a single sample in a study of Ad26.COV2.S vaccination and SARS-CoV-2 variants. Clones were sequenced by immunoSEQ multiplex PCR, and TCRdb holds only the in-frame ones, with some missing. The repertoire holds approximately 150,000 clones, more than 80% seen once, with approximately 5.1% in the top ten. The sample was peripheral blood, taken after recovery from COVID-19. The source of these receptors is a human donor who had recovered from COVID-19. Both conserved end residues are trimmed from each CDR3.

>TRBJ1-5|13|TRBV19
ASSIFGTANQPQH
>TRBJ2-1|12|TRBV5-1
ASSTDPGVNEQF
>TRBJ1-1|12|TRBV7-9
ASSPRAVVPEAF
>TRBJ1-1|12|TRBV5-1
ASRQEGARTEAF
>TRBJ1-5|12|TRBV6-5
ATSRASGNQPQH
>TRBJ1-1|11|TRBV2
AGWDPSNTEAF
>TRBJ1-5|12|TRBV28
ASSFVTGRRPQH
>TRBJ2-2|13|TRBV6-4
ASSVEGANTGELF
>TRBJ1-1|14|TRBV9
ASSVGGTGGMREAF
>TRBJ2-4|16|TRBV19
ASSIDTAGMGYKNIQY
>TRBJ1-2|12|TRBV2
ASSGTGSYYGYT
>TRBJ2-3|12|TRBV5-1
ASSFSSALDTQY
>TRBJ2-5|13|TRBV2
ASSPYGSGTETQY
>TRBJ1-1|11|TRBV18
ASSATGNTEAF
>TRBJ2-7|11|TRBV28
ATSAGALGEQY
>TRBJ1-6|12|TRBV19
ASSHTVFRSPLH
>TRBJ1-4|14|TRBV4-3
ASSRGFGRSGEKLF
>TRBJ1-1|11|TRBV19
ASRSELNTEAF
>TRBJ2-7|11|TRBV6-2/TRBV6-3
ASSYRSRGEQY
>TRBJ1-2|10|TRBV6-5
ASAPPGYGYT
>TRBJ1-5|13|TRBV10-3
AISESMGWRQPQH
>TRBJ1-6|14|TRBV6-5
ASSYSTGQGNSPLH
>TRBJ2-1|10|TRBV7-9
ASAGRKNEQF
>TRBJ1-6|11|TRBV11-3
ASSFNYNSPLH
>TRBJ2-2|10|TRBV12-3/TRBV12-4
ATRRRTGELF
>TRBJ1-3|12|TRBV11-3
ASSPTFSGNTIY
>TRBJ1-2|11|TRBV12-5
ASGLGEPPGYT
>TRBJ2-2|13|TRBV4-3
ASSQDPGNTGELF
>TRBJ1-5|11|TRBV19
ASSIARNQPQH
>TRBJ2-3|14|TRBV25-1
ASSEFETGLADTQY